These 28 T cell receptor beta chains share one sample of origin, sequenced in a study of T cell changes during pregnancy in multiple sclerosis. Measured with immunoSEQ multiplex PCR; TCRdb has only the in-frame clones, and not every one. Counted here are around 95,000 clones, 92% occurring once; the ten biggest clones make up less than 2%. The input for sequencing was peripheral blood, taken after pregnancy. These receptor sequences come from a female donor with multiple sclerosis, enrolled in a pregnancy study.

The chain recombines TRBV5-4 with TRBJ2-7, with 10 bases aligning to TRBD2. The germline gives CDR1 SGHNT, CDR2 YYREEE (reference sequence). The ends lost 3 bases at V and 2 bases at J; junction bases unmatched: 2. The CDR3 totals 14 residues. The CDR3 nucleotides read TGTGCCAGCAGCTCTAGCGGGGGTGCCTACGAGCAGTACTTC. This gives the protein CASSSSGGAYEQYF.

The chain combines TRBV4-1 with TRBJ1-1, with D perhaps TRBD1 (6 bases). V lost 3 bases and J 4 bases, leaving 15 bases between the germline ends. Germline V gene data show CDR1 as MGHRA and CDR2 as YSYEKL. There are 15 residues in the CDR3. CDR3 nucleotides: TGCGCCAGCAGCCACCCCGGAGGGGGGGGCACTGAAGCTTTCTTT. This encodes CASSHPGGGGTEAFF.

This rearrangement joins TRBV6-1 to TRBJ2-4; the D gene is possibly TRBD2 (6 bases). Trimming stripped 8 bases from V and 6 bases from J, with 17 bases between. Germline lookup yields CDR1 MNHNS and CDR2 SASEGT. The CDR3 totals 14 residues. As DNA, the CDR3 is TGTGCCAGCGTTCCTCGGGAGCGCGGAAACATTCAGTACTTC. Its translation: CASVPRERGNIQYF.

This clone was observed a handful of times. J is TRBJ1-6 and V is TRBV5-4; 9 nucleotides line up with TRBD1. Trimming took 4 bases from V and 6 from J; bases not matched to a gene: 2. Germline lookup yields CDR1 SGHNT and CDR2 YYREEE (reference sequence). CDR3 size: 14 residues. CDR3 amino acids: CASSRQGVNSPLHF. The CDR3 DNA follows: TGTGCCAGCAGCCGACAGGGGGTTAATTCACCCCTCCACTTT.

The chain is built from TRBV14 and TRBJ2-1; 7 bases match TRBD2. J was trimmed by 4 bases and V by 1 base; bases with no gene match: 7. Germline V gives CDR1 SGHDN, CDR2 FVKESK. The CDR3 loop spans 16 amino acids. The CDR3 DNA follows: TGTGCCAGCAGCCAAGTCGTGGGAGGGATTTACAATGAGCAGTTCTTC. Encoded protein: CASSQVVGGIYNEQFF.

The chain joins TRBV5-1 to TRBJ1-6, with 7 bases lining up with TRBD1. This CDR3 has 16 residues. From germline, CDR1 is SGHRS and CDR2 YFSETQ. Trimming cost V 0 bases and J 0 bases; bases outside gene matches: 0. DNA of the CDR3: TGCGCCAGCAGCTTGGGGACAGGCTCCTATAATTCACCCCTCCACTTT. Its protein is CASSLGTGSYNSPLHF.

CDR3 sequence: CAWSRSSGSFDEQFF. The CDR3 DNA reads TGTGCCTGGAGTAGGTCTAGCGGGAGTTTTGATGAGCAGTTCTTC. This chain connects TRBV30 to TRBJ2-1; 10 positions match TRBD2. After removal of 2 bases from V and 8 bases from J, the junction contained 9 bases not matched to a gene. From germline, CDR1 is GTSNPN and CDR2 SVGIG (reference sequence). This CDR3 region has 15 residues.

The chain joins TRBV5-1 to TRBJ1-2, with TRBD1 matching over 8 bases. Looked up from germline, CDR1 is SGHRS and CDR2 is YFSETQ. The J segment lost 6 bases and the V segment lost 4 bases, leaving 8 bases of the junction unmatched. The CDR3 extends over 14 amino acids. CDR3 sequence (DNA): TGCGCCAGCAGCCCGCGCAGGGGGCCAGATGGCTACACCTTC. Translation: CASSPRRGPDGYTF.

This chain connects TRBV19 to TRBJ1-1, with a possible D match to TRBD1 (6 bases). Trimming left V 5 bases short and J 5 bases short, with 27 bases between. CDR3 length: 18 residues. CDR1 is LNHDA and CDR2 is SQIVND in the germline V gene (reference sequence). In nucleotides, the CDR3 is TGTGCCAGTAGTTCCCCTCCGCGGGCAGGGGCCAGGAGGACTGAAGCTTTCTTT. It translates to CASSSPPRAGARRTEAFF.

This clone was seen just once. The rearrangement links TRBV7-2 to TRBJ1-2; no definite D call. The germline V gene has CDR1 SGHTA and CDR2 FQGNSA. Trimming took off 2 bases at V and 5 bases at J, with 21 bases between the two ends. The CDR3 consists of 17 residues. For the CDR3, the DNA is TGTGCCAGCAGCTTACAATCCAGCGGGCGGGAGCGGTATGGCTACACCTTC. This translates into CASSLQSSGRERYGYTF.

This chain links TRBV7-9 with TRBJ1-2, with unresolved D. V was shortened by 4 bases and J by 3 bases, with 12 bases between the two germline ends. This CDR3 is built from 14 residues. CDR1 is SEHNR, CDR2 FQNEAQ, per germline (reference sequence). The CDR3 here is CASSSALVHYGYTF. The CDR3 DNA reads TGTGCCAGCAGCTCCGCGTTGGTGCACTATGGCTACACCTTC.

The rearrangement uses TRBV19 and TRBJ2-5; D is uncertain. V shed 8 bases and J shed 8 bases, with 12 bases lying between them. Germline V gives CDR1 LNHDA, CDR2 SQIVND (reference sequence). CDR3 length: 11 residues. CDR3 in amino acids: CASELRGTQYF. The CDR3, as DNA: TGTGCCAGTGAACTGAGAGGAACCCAGTACTTC.

The V and J genes are TRBV5-1 and TRBJ2-5, with 13 bases matching TRBD2. The germline V gene has CDR1 SGHRS and CDR2 YFSETQ. This CDR3 region has 16 residues. V was clipped by 4 bases and J by 1 base; unmatched bases: 4. CDR3 DNA: TGCGCCAGCAGCCCTGGACTAGCGGGAGCCCAAGAGACCCAGTACTTC. This sequence encodes CASSPGLAGAQETQYF. Filled out from reference TRBV5-1 and TRBJ2-5, the complete variable domain reads KAGVTQTPRYLIKTRGQQVTLSCSPISGHRSVSWYQQTPGQGLQFLFEYFSETQRNKGNFPGRFSGRQFSNSRSEMNVSTLELGDSALYLCASSPGLAGAQETQYFGPGTRLLVL.

The rearrangement uses TRBV5-1 and TRBJ2-5, with D possibly TRBD2 on 5 matching bases. The CDR3 loop spans 14 amino acids. Looked up from germline, CDR1 is SGHRS and CDR2 is YFSETQ. Trimming shortened V by 0 bases and J by 1 base, and 7 bases separated the two germline ends. The CDR3 DNA reads TGCGCCAGCAGCTTGGTCGGAGGCCAAGAGACCCAGTACTTC. Translating it yields CASSLVGGQETQYF.

The table lists this clone with a count of one. V is TRBV13 and J is TRBJ1-6, with a weak D call TRBD1 (6 bases). Germline V gene lookup returns CDR1 PRHDT and CDR2 FYEKMQ (reference sequence). The CDR3 covers 14 residues. Trimming shortened V by 0 bases and J by 10 bases, and 10 bases separated the two germline ends. The CDR3 region has the DNA TGTGCCAGCAGCTTAGGCCAGGGGATATCACCCCTCCACTTT. Its translation is CASSLGQGISPLHF.

This chain uses TRBV4-2 with TRBJ2-3; 9 bases match TRBD2. V was clipped by 4 bases and J by 0 bases; unmatched bases: 17. In germline, CDR1 is LGHNA, CDR2 YNFKEQ. This CDR3 spans 20 amino acids. The CDR3 here is CASSPLNGLAGSRSTDTQYF. The CDR3, as DNA: TGTGCCAGCAGCCCGCTTAACGGGCTAGCGGGGTCCAGGAGCACAGATACGCAGTATTTT.

The V gene is TRBV28, the J gene TRBJ1-6; D ambiguous. The CDR3 has 16 residues. The germline CDR1 and CDR2 sequences are MDHEN and SYDVKM. Trimming stripped 5 bases from V and 0 bases from J, with 11 bases between. The CDR3, as DNA: TGTGCCAGCAGTCCCGGGTCGGGCTCCTATAATTCACCCCTCCACTTT. Translating it yields CASSPGSGSYNSPLHF.

The chain joins TRBV5-1 to TRBJ1-2; TRBD1 matches at 9 bases. CDR3 size: 15 residues. With V trimmed by 0 bases and J by 4 bases, 4 bases remained unmatched. CDR1 and CDR2 (germline): SGHRS, YFSETQ. Here the CDR3 reads CASSLDGTGFYGYTF. CDR3 DNA: TGCGCCAGCAGCTTGGATGGGACAGGGTTCTATGGCTACACCTTC.

V usage is TRBV5-1 and J usage is TRBJ2-7; D not certain. Germline-derived CDR1 and CDR2 are SGHRS and YFSETQ. The V end was cut by 0 bases, the J end by 3 bases, with 4 bases between. The length of the CDR3 is 12 residues. The CDR3 region has the DNA TGCGCCAGCAGCTTGGACATCTACGAGCAGTACTTC. Residues: CASSLDIYEQYF.

The V gene is TRBV7-9, the J gene TRBJ1-3, with TRBD1 as a possible D gene (5 bases). The CDR3 runs to 13 residues. Germline CDR1 reads SEHNR; CDR2 reads FQNEAQ (reference sequence). Trimming cost V 8 bases and J 0 bases, with 8 bases left between them. CDR3 amino acids: CASGDSSGNTIYF. CDR3 DNA: TGTGCCAGCGGAGACAGCTCTGGAAACACCATATATTTT.

The chain carries TRBV19 and TRBJ2-5, with 10 nucleotides matching TRBD2. The germline gives CDR1 LNHDA, CDR2 SQIVND (reference sequence). Trimming took 4 bases from V and 5 from J; bases not matched to a gene: 10. The CDR3 runs to 16 residues. CDR3 coding DNA: TGTGCCAGTAGTAGGACAAGCGGGGGGGCCTGGGAGACCCAGTACTTC. The encoded protein is CASSRTSGGAWETQYF.

The chain has TRBV6-5 and TRBJ2-5; D gene unclear. The germline V gene has CDR1 MNHEY and CDR2 SVGAGI. This CDR3 has 14 residues. The V end was cut by 8 bases, the J end by 0 bases, with 13 bases between. The CDR3 reads CASGRVPYQETQYF. Written as DNA, the CDR3 is TGTGCCAGCGGTCGAGTGCCGTACCAAGAGACCCAGTACTTC.

The rearrangement links TRBV19 to TRBJ1-2; 10 bases are a match to TRBD1. The CDR3 runs 14 residues. V shed 7 bases and J 3 bases; nucleotides not matched to a gene: 5. The germline CDR1 and CDR2 sequences are LNHDA and SQIVND (reference sequence). The CDR3 reads CASTLTGGYYGYTF. CDR3 in DNA: TGTGCCAGTACCTTGACAGGGGGCTACTATGGCTACACCTTC.

CDR3 sequence (DNA): TGTGCCAGCAGCATCCGACTAGCGGAAAGCACAGATACGCAGTATTTT. Its protein is CASSIRLAESTDTQYF. This chain joins TRBV9 and TRBJ2-3; 9 bases fit TRBD2. Trimming took 4 bases from V and 0 from J; bases not matched to a gene: 6. CDR3 length equals 16 residues. In germline, CDR1 is SGDLS, CDR2 YYNGEE. The full variable domain, its missing parts supplied by reference TRBV9 and TRBJ2-3, is DSGVTQTPKHLITATGQRVTLRCSPRSGDLSVYWYQQSLDQGLQFLIQYYNGEERAKGNILERFSAQQFPDLHSELNLSSLELGDSALYFCASSIRLAESTDTQYFGPGTRLTVL.

The V and J genes are TRBV6-1 and TRBJ2-7; 10 bases align to TRBD2. Per germline, CDR1 MNHNS and CDR2 SASEGT. This CDR3 is 15 amino acids long. V lost 7 bases, J lost 3 bases, and 9 bases stayed unmatched. The CDR3 region is CASTERASGSYEQYF. The CDR3 nucleotides are TGTGCCAGCACCGAAAGAGCTAGCGGGAGCTACGAGCAGTACTTC.

This clone was recorded a few times. V is TRBV9 and J is TRBJ1-6; D perhaps matches TRBD1 (5 bases). V lost 0 bases, J lost 10 bases, and 8 bases lay in between. CDR1 and CDR2 from the germline V gene are SGDLS and YYNGEE. The CDR3 runs to 13 residues. DNA of the CDR3: TGTGCCAGCAGCGTAGAGTCAGGGTCACCCCTCCACTTT. The encoded protein is CASSVESGSPLHF.

CDR3 nucleotides: TGTGCCAGCAGACCGGGACAACCCTATAATTCACCCCTCCACTTT. Translating gives CASRPGQPYNSPLHF. V and J are TRBV6-5 and TRBJ1-6; TRBD1 is a possible D gene (6 bases). The CDR3 runs 15 residues. Trimming took off 6 bases at V and 2 bases at J, with 11 bases between the two ends. The germline CDR1 and CDR2 sequences are MNHEY and SVGAGI.

V is TRBV9 and J is TRBJ2-1; 9 nucleotides align to TRBD2. Unmatched junction bases numbered 4, after V lost 0 bases and J lost 9 bases. CDR1 is SGDLS, CDR2 YYNGEE, per germline. The CDR3 loop spans 14 amino acids. Written as DNA, the CDR3 is TGTGCCAGCAGCGTAGTAGCGGGGGAGGGTGAGCAGTTCTTC. Amino acid sequence: CASSVVAGEGEQFF.